A selection of T cell receptor beta chains follows, all from one sample in a study of post-analysis software for immune sequencing data. MiXCR, applied by TCRdb to the PCR reads, yields one record per CDR3 protein. The repertoire holds some 700,000 distinct CDR3 sequences, with 55% to 60% as singletons. Sequences were obtained from blood. The receptor source for this set is a girl aged 2-10 years with multiple sclerosis. CDR3s include the opening cysteine and the closing phenylalanine or tryptophan. The D gene is left open where the match is weak.

cdr3_aa: CASSSPKLQGGYGYTF; d_call: TRBD1; v_call: TRBV7-9
cdr3_aa: CASSPGAMVKNIQYF; d_call: NA; v_call: TRBV7-2
cdr3_aa: CASSEGFGQGARDTQYF; d_call: TRBD1; v_call: TRBV6-1
cdr3_aa: CASSLVGGPRSGANVLTF; d_call: NA; v_call: TRBV5-1
cdr3_aa: CASSPQGTGPAEQYF; d_call: TRBD1; v_call: TRBV27
cdr3_aa: CSVDTGTGNSYEQYF; d_call: NA; v_call: TRBV29-1
cdr3_aa: CSASRTGTGSDEQYF; d_call: TRBD1; v_call: TRBV20-1
cdr3_aa: CASSGQASYGYTF; d_call: NA; v_call: TRBV30
cdr3_aa: CASSLAGPLQETQYF; d_call: NA; v_call: TRBV7-2
cdr3_aa: CASSAGLSFSYNEQFF; d_call: NA; v_call: TRBV5-1
cdr3_aa: CASSLGVSSGQETQYF; d_call: TRBD2; v_call: TRBV7-2
cdr3_aa: CASSLDITSGNPSLNEQFF; d_call: TRBD2; v_call: TRBV11-2
cdr3_aa: CASSYLPSGVSYEQYF; d_call: TRBD2; v_call: TRBV6-5
cdr3_aa: CSARGGTGQEKLFF; d_call: TRBD1; v_call: TRBV20-1
cdr3_aa: CASSPYTEAFF; d_call: NA; v_call: TRBV7-2
cdr3_aa: CASSQLPQGTDTQYF; d_call: NA; v_call: TRBV4-3
cdr3_aa: CASSFQAGSPYEQYF; d_call: NA; v_call: TRBV12-3/TRBV12-4
cdr3_aa: CSGITEYNEQFF; d_call: NA; v_call: TRBV29-1
cdr3_aa: CSARDAGGGNQPQHF; d_call: NA; v_call: TRBV20-1
cdr3_aa: CSVANRGGETQYF; d_call: TRBD1; v_call: TRBV29-1
cdr3_aa: CSVESASGSLDTQYF; d_call: TRBD2; v_call: TRBV29-1
cdr3_aa: CAATRTGNYEQYF; d_call: TRBD1; v_call: TRBV2
cdr3_aa: CASSHPGARYNEQFF; d_call: NA; v_call: TRBV6-1
cdr3_aa: CSVAGTTNNEQFF; d_call: NA; v_call: TRBV29-1
cdr3_aa: CASSLVLQRGGRIYNEQFF; d_call: TRBD2; v_call: TRBV7-2
cdr3_aa: CASSLPYSEQFF; d_call: NA; v_call: TRBV6-2/TRBV6-3
cdr3_aa: CASSYGETEQFF; d_call: NA; v_call: TRBV6-6
cdr3_aa: CSARDQRGGQNTEAFF; d_call: NA; v_call: TRBV20-1
cdr3_aa: CASRGGTSSYNEQFF; d_call: TRBD2; v_call: TRBV2
cdr3_aa: CASKQGGSSYNEQFF; d_call: NA; v_call: TRBV6-6
cdr3_aa: CASTAGTGSYEQYF; d_call: TRBD1; v_call: TRBV6-6
cdr3_aa: CASSYNHGTGGEETQYF; d_call: TRBD1; v_call: TRBV5-8
cdr3_aa: CSAEGLAGAVLLHNEQFF; d_call: TRBD2; v_call: TRBV20-1
cdr3_aa: CASGRVYTF; d_call: NA; v_call: TRBV7-9
cdr3_aa: CASSLGQLSTNEKLFF; d_call: TRBD1; v_call: TRBV7-6
cdr3_aa: CSGADRGVDEQFF; d_call: TRBD1; v_call: TRBV29-1